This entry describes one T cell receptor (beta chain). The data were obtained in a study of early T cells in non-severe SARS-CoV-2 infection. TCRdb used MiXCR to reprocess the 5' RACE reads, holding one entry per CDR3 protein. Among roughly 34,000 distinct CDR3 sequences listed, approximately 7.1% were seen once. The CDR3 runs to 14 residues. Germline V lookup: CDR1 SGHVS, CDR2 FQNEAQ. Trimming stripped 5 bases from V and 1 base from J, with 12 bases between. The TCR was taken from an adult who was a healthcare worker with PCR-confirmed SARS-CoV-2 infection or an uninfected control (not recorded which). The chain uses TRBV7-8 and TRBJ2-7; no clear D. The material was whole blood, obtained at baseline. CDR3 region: CASSKPGPSYEQYF. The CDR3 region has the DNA TGTGCCAGCAGCAAACCGGGTCCATCCTACGAGCAGTACTTC.